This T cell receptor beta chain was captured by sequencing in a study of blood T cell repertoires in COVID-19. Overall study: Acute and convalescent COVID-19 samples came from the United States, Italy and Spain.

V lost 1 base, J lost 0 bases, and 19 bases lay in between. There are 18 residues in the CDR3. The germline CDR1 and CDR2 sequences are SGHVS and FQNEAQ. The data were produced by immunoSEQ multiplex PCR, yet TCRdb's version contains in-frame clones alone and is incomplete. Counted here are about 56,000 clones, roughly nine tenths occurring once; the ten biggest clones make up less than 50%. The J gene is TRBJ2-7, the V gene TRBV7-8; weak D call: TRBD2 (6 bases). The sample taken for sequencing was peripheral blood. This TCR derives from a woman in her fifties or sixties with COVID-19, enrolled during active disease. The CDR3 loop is CASSLGLLEGADSYEQYF. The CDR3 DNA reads TGTGCCAGCAGCTTAGGGTTATTGGAGGGCGCCGACTCCTACGAGCAGTACTTC. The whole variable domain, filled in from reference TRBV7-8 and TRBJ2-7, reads GAGVSQSPRYKVAKRGQDVALRCDPISGHVSLFWYQQALGQGPEFLTYFQNEAQLDKSGLPSDRFFAERPEGSVSTLKIQRTQQEDSAVYLCASSLGLLEGADSYEQYFGPGTRLTVT.